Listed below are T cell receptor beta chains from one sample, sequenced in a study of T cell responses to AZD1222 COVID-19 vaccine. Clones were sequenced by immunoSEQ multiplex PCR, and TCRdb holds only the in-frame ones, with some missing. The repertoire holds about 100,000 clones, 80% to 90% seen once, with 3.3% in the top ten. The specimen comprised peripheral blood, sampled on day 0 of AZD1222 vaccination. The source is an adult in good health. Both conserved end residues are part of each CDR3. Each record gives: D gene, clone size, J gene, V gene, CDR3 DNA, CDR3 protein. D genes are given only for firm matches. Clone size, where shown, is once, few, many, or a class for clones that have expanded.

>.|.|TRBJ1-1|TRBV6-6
TGTGCCAGCAGTCAACCGGGACTGCGGGCTTTCTTT
CASSQPGLRAFF
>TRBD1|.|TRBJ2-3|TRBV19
TGTGCCAGTAGTATACCGGGACAGGGAGCCACAGATACGCAGTATTTT
CASSIPGQGATDTQYF
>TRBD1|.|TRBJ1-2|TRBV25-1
TGTGCCAGCAGTCCTGGACAGGGGTATGGCTACACCTTC
CASSPGQGYGYTF
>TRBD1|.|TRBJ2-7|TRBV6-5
TGTGCCAGCAGTCTAACAGGGGATCTGGAGCAGTACTTC
CASSLTGDLEQYF
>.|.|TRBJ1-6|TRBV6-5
TGTGCCAGCAGTTACGGGACAAGGGATTCACCCCTCCACTTT
CASSYGTRDSPLHF
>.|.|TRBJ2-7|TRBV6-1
TGTGCCAGCAGTGAAATATCCCGGGTCGATTACTTC
CASSEISRVDYF
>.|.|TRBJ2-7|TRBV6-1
TGTGCCAGCAGTGAAGCGCGCAGGGACGGCGAGCAGTACTTC
CASSEARRDGEQYF
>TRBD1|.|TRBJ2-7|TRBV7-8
TGTGCCAGCAGCTTAGGAACGTGGACAGGGGCCTACGAGCAGTACTTC
CASSLGTWTGAYEQYF
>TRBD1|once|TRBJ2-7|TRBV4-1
TGCGCCAGCAGCCAAGTTATACAGGGGCTCTACGAGCAGTACTTC
CASSQVIQGLYEQYF
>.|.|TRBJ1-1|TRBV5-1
TGCGCCAGCAGTAGCCAGGGTGGCACTGAAGCTTTCTTT
CASSSQGGTEAFF
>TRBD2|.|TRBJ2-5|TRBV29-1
TGCAGCGCTCTGGGACTAGCGGGGTACCAAGAGACCCAGTACTTC
CSALGLAGYQETQYF
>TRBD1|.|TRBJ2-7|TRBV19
TGTGCCAGTAGTATAATTATCGTCGGGACAGGAGCACTCTACGAGCAGTACTTC
CASSIIIVGTGALYEQYF
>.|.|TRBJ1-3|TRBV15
TGTGCCACCAGCAGAGGAGGGCCTGGAAACACCATATATTTT
CATSRGGPGNTIYF
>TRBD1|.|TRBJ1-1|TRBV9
TGTGCCAGCAGCGACTTATCACAGGGGATCTCTGAAGCTTTCTTT
CASSDLSQGISEAFF
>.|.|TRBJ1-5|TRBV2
TGTGCCAGCAAACGGACAGCGGTAGGCAATCAGCCCCAGCATTTT
CASKRTAVGNQPQHF
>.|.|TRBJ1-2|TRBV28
TGTGCCAGCAGCTTAGGACAGCCGGAGAACTATGGCTACACCTTC
CASSLGQPENYGYTF
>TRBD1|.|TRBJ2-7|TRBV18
TGTGCCAGCTCACCCGCTCGGGACAGGGGGCGCAGCTACGAGCAGTACTTC
CASSPARDRGRSYEQYF
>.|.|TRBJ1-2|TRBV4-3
TGCGCCAGCAGCCAAGGGTTGGACTATGGCTACACCTTC
CASSQGLDYGYTF
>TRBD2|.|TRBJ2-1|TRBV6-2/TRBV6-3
TGTGCCAGCAGTCCCGGGGGGGCGGGATACAATGAGCAGTTCTTC
CASSPGGAGYNEQFF
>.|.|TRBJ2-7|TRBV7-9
TGTGCCAGCAGCTTAACCGGCGGTTCTCGCTACGAGCAGTACTTC
CASSLTGGSRYEQYF
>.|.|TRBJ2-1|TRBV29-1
TGCAGCGTTGGGGAAGCTGAGCAGTTCTTC
CSVGEAEQFF
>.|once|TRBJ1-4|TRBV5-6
TGTGCCAGCAGCTTGGGTATAGAGGTTGAAAAACTGTTTTTT
CASSLGIEVEKLFF
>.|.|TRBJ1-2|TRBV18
TGTGCCAGCTGGGCCTCTACCTATGGCTACACCTTC
CASWASTYGYTF
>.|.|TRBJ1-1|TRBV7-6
TGTGCCAGCAGCCGCCTGGGAAGGGGCGATAACACTGAAGCTTTCTTT
CASSRLGRGDNTEAFF
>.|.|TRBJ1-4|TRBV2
TGTGCCAGCAACGGACAGTCTAATGAAAAACTGTTTTTT
CASNGQSNEKLFF
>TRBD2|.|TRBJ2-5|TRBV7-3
TGTGCCAGCAGCTTAGCGGGGGGCAAAGAGACCCAGTACTTC
CASSLAGGKETQYF
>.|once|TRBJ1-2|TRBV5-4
TGTGCCAGCAGCTTTTTGGGGGGAAGGGATGGCTACACCTTC
CASSFLGGRDGYTF
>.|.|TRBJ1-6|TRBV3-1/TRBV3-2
TGTGCCAGCAGCCAAGATTGGGGAGCAGAGAATTCACCCCTCCACTTT
CASSQDWGAENSPLHF